These T cell receptor beta chains were read from a single sample in a study of blood T cell repertoires in COVID-19. This table comes from immunoSEQ multiplex PCR, and its TCRdb copy is limited to in-frame clones, with some not included. The sample contains fewer than 250,000 clones, approximately 80% of which appear only once. Material for sequencing was peripheral blood. These receptors originate from a woman aged 80 or over with acute or convalescent COVID-19. Each CDR3 is given with its conserved first and last residue. Fields, in order: J gene, V gene, clone size, D gene, CDR3 protein, CDR3 DNA. A D gene is named only where the DNA matches it firmly. A row's size may be missing; if present it is once, few, many or a size class.

J: TRBJ1-4
V: TRBV5-4
size: .
D: .
CDR3: CASSLQQLGQMATNEKLFF
DNA: TGTGCCAGCAGCTTGCAGCAACTAGGACAGATGGCAACTAATGAAAAACTGTTTTTT

J: TRBJ2-7
V: TRBV7-2
size: .
D: TRBD1
CDR3: CASSSTGVGEQYF
DNA: TGTGCCAGCAGCTCGACAGGGGTCGGCGAGCAGTACTTC

J: TRBJ1-2
V: TRBV11-2
size: .
D: .
CDR3: CASSLVQVYGYTF
DNA: TGTGCCAGCAGTCTCGTCCAGGTCTATGGCTACACCTTC

J: TRBJ1-1
V: TRBV18
size: .
D: TRBD1
CDR3: CASSLTGTENTEAFF
DNA: TGTGCCAGCTCACTTACCGGGACAGAGAACACTGAAGCTTTCTTT

J: TRBJ2-7
V: TRBV6-5
size: .
D: TRBD2
CDR3: CASSQLIGRSDEQYF
DNA: TGTGCCAGCAGTCAACTGATCGGGAGGTCAGACGAGCAGTACTTC

J: TRBJ1-5
V: TRBV2
size: .
D: .
CDR3: CASSEIMRASNQPQHF
DNA: TGTGCCAGCAGTGAAATAATGCGAGCGAGCAATCAGCCCCAGCATTTT

J: TRBJ1-2
V: TRBV6-2/TRBV6-3
size: .
D: .
CDR3: CASSYESYGYTF
DNA: TGTGCCAGCAGTTATGAGAGCTATGGCTACACCTTC

J: TRBJ2-4
V: TRBV5-1
size: .
D: .
CDR3: CASSLGLAIGTLAKNIQYF
DNA: TGCGCCAGCAGCTTGGGCCTAGCTATAGGTACTCTAGCCAAAAACATTCAGTACTTC

J: TRBJ2-1
V: TRBV15
size: .
D: TRBD2
CDR3: CATSRSLLAGAIHEQFF
DNA: TGTGCCACCAGCAGATCCTTACTAGCGGGAGCAATTCATGAGCAGTTCTTC

J: TRBJ2-1
V: TRBV4-1
size: few
D: TRBD2
CDR3: CASSQSTSGGPGEQFF
DNA: TGCGCCAGCAGCCAATCGACTAGCGGGGGGCCGGGTGAGCAGTTCTTC